Sequencing of this T cell receptor (beta chain) was carried out in a study of blood T cell repertoires in COVID-19. Study overall: Spain, Italy and the United States supplied samples that represented acute and convalescent COVID-19.

The CDR3 totals 16 residues. V shed 3 bases and J 4 bases; nucleotides not matched to a gene: 10. Germline-derived CDR1 and CDR2 are SGHVS and FQNEAQ. The method was immunoSEQ multiplex PCR; TCRdb's version includes in-frame clones alone and lacks a portion of them. Counted here are approximately 230,000 clones, 85% to 90% occurring once; the ten biggest clones make up 15% to 18%. Sample: PBMCs or T cells enriched from blood (not recorded which). This chain links TRBV7-8 with TRBJ2-3; 7 bases align to TRBD2. The receptor was isolated from a man aged 18 to 30 who had recovered from COVID-19. The chain's CDR3 is CASSFGASGGSDTQYF. CDR3 nucleotides: TGTGCCAGCAGCTTCGGGGCTAGCGGTGGATCAGATACGCAGTATTTT.